These T cell receptor beta chains were read from a single sample in a study of OX40 agonist ivuxolimab in advanced cancers. The data were produced by immunoSEQ multiplex PCR, yet TCRdb's version contains in-frame clones alone and is incomplete. Of about 73,000 clones listed, 85% to 90% are singletons. The sequenced sample was CD4+ or CD8+ T cells sorted from blood, obtained in a trial of the OX40 agonist ivuxolimab. The receptor set was obtained from an adult with an advanced solid tumor such as melanoma, head and neck, liver or kidney cancer. Each CDR3 is given with its conserved first and last residue. D genes are given only for firm matches. A row's size may be missing; if present it is once, few, many or a size class.

TRBV28	.	.	TRBJ2-7	TGTGCCAGCAGTTTAGCCGGGGGCGGGTACGAGCAGTACTTC	CASSLAGGGYEQYF
TRBV5-6	TRBD2	.	TRBJ2-1	TGTGCCAGCAGCTTGGTTACGCGGGAGGCTGAGCAGTTCTTC	CASSLVTREAEQFF
TRBV21-1	.	.	TRBJ2-7	TGTGCCAGCAACCAGACAGGGGCCTACGAGCAGTACTTC	CASNQTGAYEQYF
TRBV5-1	.	.	TRBJ2-3	TGCGCCAGCAGCCGGGATAGCACAGATACGCAGTATTTT	CASSRDSTDTQYF
TRBV2	TRBD1	.	TRBJ2-7	TGTGCCAGCAAAGGACAGGGTTCCGAGCAGTACTTC	CASKGQGSEQYF
TRBV6-1	.	once	TRBJ2-7	TGTGCCAGCCGGGAGTGGGACACCTCCTACGAGCAGTACTTC	CASREWDTSYEQYF
TRBV2	TRBD1	.	TRBJ2-7	TGTGCCAGCAGGACAGGGGGCACCTACGAGCAGTACTTC	CASRTGGTYEQYF
TRBV28	.	once	TRBJ2-1	TGTGCCAGCAGTTTGGTGACAGAGGTCCATGAGCAGTTCTTC	CASSLVTEVHEQFF
TRBV21-1	.	.	TRBJ2-7	TGTGCCAGCAGTGACGGGACGCCCCCCTACGAGCAGTACTTC	CASSDGTPPYEQYF
TRBV4-2	TRBD1	.	TRBJ1-4	TGTGCCAGCAGCCAAGCCCAGGGACAGGGGTCCGAAAAACTGTTTTTT	CASSQAQGQGSEKLFF
TRBV4-1	TRBD2	once	TRBJ2-4	TGCGCCAGCAGCCAACCAACAGCGGGGGCGAAAAACATTCAGTACTTC	CASSQPTAGAKNIQYF
TRBV5-4	TRBD2	.	TRBJ2-3	TGTGCCAGCAGCTTGGCCCCAGCGGGAGGGTCCACAGATACGCAGTATTTT	CASSLAPAGGSTDTQYF
TRBV30	.	.	TRBJ2-7	TGTGCCTGGAGTGGTCAGGGGAGCTACGAGCAGTACTTC	CAWSGQGSYEQYF
TRBV5-4	.	.	TRBJ2-3	TGTGCCAGCACCCAGGGAGATACGCAGTATTTT	CASTQGDTQYF
TRBV7-3	TRBD1	.	TRBJ2-6	TGTGCCAGCAGCTCAGGGACAGGGGTCGGGGCCAACGTCCTGACTTTC	CASSSGTGVGANVLTF
TRBV28	.	.	TRBJ2-2	TGTGCCAGCAACCGACTACGAGGAAACACCGGGGAGCTGTTTTTT	CASNRLRGNTGELFF
TRBV2	.	.	TRBJ2-4	TGTGCCAGCAGTGAGAGTCCGGGACGAAAATTAGCCAAAAACATTCAGTACTTC	CASSESPGRKLAKNIQYF
TRBV4-2	.	.	TRBJ2-7	TGTGCCAGCAGTCCTCGACAGTCCTACGAGCAGTACTTC	CASSPRQSYEQYF
TRBV28	.	.	TRBJ2-7	TGTGCCAGCAGCCTGACAGGACCAACCTACGAGCAGTACTTC	CASSLTGPTYEQYF
TRBV5-1	.	.	TRBJ1-1	TGCGCCAGCAGCTTGGGAATCGCGGGGATCGGTACTGAAGCTTTCTTT	CASSLGIAGIGTEAFF
TRBV28	TRBD1	.	TRBJ2-7	TGTGCCAGCAGTGGGCCCGGGACAGGGGGTCGTAGGCAGTACTTC	CASSGPGTGGRRQYF
TRBV2	TRBD1	.	TRBJ1-5	TGTGCCAGCAGGGGACAGGGTGAGCGCAATCAGCCCCAGCATTTT	CASRGQGERNQPQHF
TRBV5-4	TRBD2	.	TRBJ2-3	TGTGCCAGCAGCTCCCCTGGCGGCGGGAGGGCCACAGATACGCAGTATTTT	CASSSPGGGRATDTQYF
TRBV29-1	.	.	TRBJ1-5	TGCAGCGTTGAATGGGGGCAGGGTCAGCCCCAGCATTTT	CSVEWGQGQPQHF
TRBV5-8	.	.	TRBJ2-7	TGTGCCAGCAGCTTCCGGGACATCTACGAGCAGTACTTC	CASSFRDIYEQYF
TRBV19	.	.	TRBJ2-3	TGTGCCAGTAAAAGCAGGGGTTACAACCTGAATACGCAGTATTTT	CASKSRGYNLNTQYF
TRBV12-1	.	.	TRBJ2-3	TGTGCCAGCAGCTGCTGGGCGGATACGCAGTATTTT	CASSCWADTQYF
TRBV5-5	TRBD1	.	TRBJ2-1	TGTGCCAGCCATCCGGGGACAGTCTACAATGAGCAGTTCTTC	CASHPGTVYNEQFF
TRBV5-1	TRBD1	once	TRBJ1-6	TGCGCCAGCAGCTTGGCAGGGGGTACTTCACCCCTCCACTTT	CASSLAGGTSPLHF
TRBV25-1	.	.	TRBJ1-5	TGTGCCAGCAGTGCAGGGGTTTTCGGTCAGCCCCAGCATTTT	CASSAGVFGQPQHF
TRBV29-1	.	.	TRBJ1-4	TGCAGCGTTGAAGAACCGGGTCCACTGTTTTTT	CSVEEPGPLFF
TRBV10-3	TRBD2	.	TRBJ2-1	TGTGCCATCACGGCGGGAGGCAAATTGGGCAATGAGCAGTTCTTC	CAITAGGKLGNEQFF
TRBV29-1	.	once	TRBJ1-2	TGCAGCGTTGGACAGGCTAACTATGGCTACACCTTC	CSVGQANYGYTF
TRBV10-1	TRBD1	.	TRBJ2-7	TGCGCCAGCAGTGGGCCAGGGGGCTACGAGCAGTACTTC	CASSGPGGYEQYF
TRBV5-1	.	.	TRBJ2-2	TGCGCCAGCAGCCCAAGGACAACCGGGAACACCGGGGAGCTGTTTTTT	CASSPRTTGNTGELFF
TRBV30	TRBD1	.	TRBJ2-7	TGTGCCTGGAGGAGGGACAGCCACGAGCAGTACTTC	CAWRRDSHEQYF
TRBV2	.	.	TRBJ2-5	TGTGCCAGCAGTGGGACTAATTCCCTGGAGACCCAGTACTTC	CASSGTNSLETQYF
TRBV21-1	.	.	TRBJ1-1	TGTGCCAGCAGCATGGGGGACAGTAGGAAAGCTTTCTTT	CASSMGDSRKAFF
TRBV19	.	few	TRBJ2-7	TGTGCCAGTAGTATAGCGGGGGCCTACGAGCAGTACTTC	CASSIAGAYEQYF
TRBV19	TRBD1	once	TRBJ1-2	TGTGCCAGTAGTATAGAACCCGGGACAGAGATGGACTATGGCTACACCTTC	CASSIEPGTEMDYGYTF
TRBV7-8	.	.	TRBJ2-1	TGTGCCAGCAGCTACGCCAACGGTGAGCAGTTCTTC	CASSYANGEQFF
TRBV5-6	.	.	TRBJ1-2	TGTGCCAGCAGCTCGTGGAGGGGCATCGAGTACTATGGCTACACCTTC	CASSSWRGIEYYGYTF
TRBV4-2	.	.	TRBJ1-4	TGTGCCAGCAGTTTAACCCAGGGAGCAGAAAAACTGTTTTTT	CASSLTQGAEKLFF
TRBV5-6	.	.	TRBJ2-4	TGTGCCAGCAGTCAACTAGCTACAGACATTCAGTACTTC	CASSQLATDIQYF
TRBV6-1	.	.	TRBJ2-7	TGTGCCAGCAGTGTACACTACGAGCAGTACTTC	CASSVHYEQYF
TRBV19	TRBD1	.	TRBJ2-7	TGTGCCAGTAGTAGGGGGAACAGGGGGTACGAGCAGTACTTC	CASSRGNRGYEQYF
TRBV2	TRBD1	.	TRBJ2-7	TGTGCCAGCAGCCAAGGGGACAGGGTCCACGAGCAGTACTTC	CASSQGDRVHEQYF
TRBV27	.	.	TRBJ2-5	TGTGCCAGCAGGGGACCCGCCCAGGAGACCCAGTACTTC	CASRGPAQETQYF
TRBV5-1	.	.	TRBJ1-3	TGCGCCAGCAGCTTGCTGGGTGGTCCTGGAAACACCATATATTTT	CASSLLGGPGNTIYF
TRBV5-1	.	few	TRBJ2-5	TGCGCCAGCAGCATGACAGGAGACCAAGAGACCCAGTACTTC	CASSMTGDQETQYF
TRBV4-1	.	.	TRBJ2-5	TGCGCCAGCAGCCATCCGGGAGAAGGAGAGACCCAGTACTTC	CASSHPGEGETQYF
TRBV7-9	TRBD2	.	TRBJ2-1	TGTGCCAGCAGCTTGACTAGCGGGCCCTACAATGAGCAGTTCTTC	CASSLTSGPYNEQFF
TRBV11-3	.	.	TRBJ1-2	TGTGCCAGCAGCCCAGGGGCCCTAACCTATGGCTACACCTTC	CASSPGALTYGYTF